Shown below are 14 T cell receptor beta chains from a single sample sequenced in a study of blood T cell repertoires in COVID-19. Assay: immunoSEQ multiplex PCR; the TCRdb copy retains only in-frame clones and omits some. Of about 31,000 clones in the sample, about 90% were seen once. Sequenced material: peripheral blood. All receptors come from a human donor in a cohort sampled during active COVID-19.

The rearrangement links TRBV5-1 to TRBJ1-1; TRBD1 aligns across 11 bases. The CDR3 runs to 16 residues. Looked up from germline, CDR1 is SGHRS and CDR2 is YFSETQ. The junction had 6 bases not matched to a gene; V was cut back by 1 base and J by 4 bases. CDR3 nucleotide sequence: TGCGCCAGCAGCTTGCCCGCCGGGACAGGGGGCACTGAAGCTTTCTTT. It is translated as CASSLPAGTGGTEAFF.

The gene calls are TRBV18 and TRBJ2-7; TRBD2 is a possible D gene (6 bases). V shed 3 bases and J shed 4 bases, with 16 bases lying between them. The CDR3 consists of 15 residues. CDR1 is KGHSH and CDR2 is LQKENI in the germline V gene. CDR3 DNA sequence: TGTGCCAGCTCACCGGGTTTCCAGGGAGGTTACGAGCAGTACGTC. Amino acid sequence: CASSPGFQGGYEQYV.

This clone occurred once. The rearrangement links TRBV19 to TRBJ2-1; tentatively, D is TRBD2 (5 bases). CDR1 LNHDA and CDR2 SQIVND come from the germline V gene (reference sequence). V dropped 0 bases and J dropped 0 bases, with 6 bases sitting between them. This CDR3 is built from 15 residues. CDR3 sequence (DNA): TGTGCCAGTAGTATAGAGGGGAGCTCCTACAATGAGCAGTTCTTC. It yields the protein CASSIEGSSYNEQFF.

This chain links TRBV7-9 with TRBJ1-2; D ambiguous. V lost 1 base, J lost 4 bases, and 10 bases lay in between. The CDR3 has 14 amino acids. Per germline, CDR1 SEHNR and CDR2 FQNEAQ (reference sequence). The CDR3 DNA reads TGTGCCAGCAGCTTAGGGGCCGTTGGCTATGGCTACACCTTC. Its translation: CASSLGAVGYGYTF.

This sequence joins TRBV24-1 and TRBJ2-1; a possible D gene is TRBD2 (6 bases). This CDR3 region has 15 residues. V dropped 7 bases and J dropped 8 bases, with 20 bases sitting between them. Germline values: CDR1 KGHDR, CDR2 SFDVKD. CDR3 nucleotides: TGTGCCACCAGGGGGGGAAAGGTACCCGGGGATGAGCAGTTCTTC. Translating it yields CATRGGKVPGDEQFF.

The chain joins TRBV6-2 or TRBV6-3 to TRBJ2-1; perhaps TRBD2 as D (6 bases). This CDR3 is built from 16 residues. Germline loops: CDR1 MNHEY, CDR2 SVGEGT. The V end was cut by 6 bases, the J end by 3 bases, with 18 bases between. The DNA for the CDR3 is TGTGCCAGCAGCCCCGGGGGAGCCATCGGCTACAATGAGCAGTTCTTC. It translates to CASSPGGAIGYNEQFF.

The chain is built from TRBV6-6 and TRBJ1-4; D is ambiguous. V was cut by 7 bases and J by 0 bases, with 6 bases left in between. Germline loops: CDR1 MNHNY, CDR2 SVGAGI (reference sequence). This CDR3 is built from 13 residues. The CDR3 DNA follows: TGTGCCAGCACGCGCGCAACTAATGAAAAACTGTTTTTT. This codes for CASTRATNEKLFF.

Only one count was recorded for this clone. The chain combines TRBV10-3 with TRBJ1-6, with 7 positions matching TRBD1. With 4 bases clipped from V and 9 bases from J, the junction kept 9 bases outside the gene matches. This CDR3 is built from 15 residues. Germline V gene sequence: CDR1 ENHRY, CDR2 SYGVKD. CDR3 DNA: TGTGCCATCAGTGGCGACAGGGAAGTAAGTTCACCCCTCCACTTT. Its translation: CAISGDREVSSPLHF.

The rearrangement uses TRBV10-3 and TRBJ2-5, with D possibly being TRBD2 (6 bases). Between the trimmed V and J ends, which lost 2 bases and 5 bases, there was a span of 9 bases. The CDR3 is made up of 13 amino acids. Germline CDR1 is ENHRY and CDR2 is SYGVKD. The CDR3 spells CAISEAGRETQYF. As DNA, the CDR3 is TGTGCCATCAGTGAGGCGGGGAGGGAGACCCAGTACTTC.

The V and J genes are TRBV4-3 and TRBJ1-3; 8 bases align to TRBD1. The CDR3 has 14 residues. The V segment lost 4 bases and the J segment 2 bases; nucleotides outside the gene matches: 1. Per germline, CDR1 LGHNA and CDR2 YSLEER. CDR3 bases: TGCGCCAGCAGCCCGGGACAGGCTGGAAACACCATATATTTT. This gives the protein CASSPGQAGNTIYF.

J is TRBJ2-5 and V is TRBV7-9; D might be TRBD1 (6 bases). CDR3 length: 17 residues. Looked up from germline, CDR1 is SEHNR and CDR2 is FQNEAQ (reference sequence). V lost 5 bases, J lost 4 bases, and 23 bases lay in between. The CDR3 coding sequence is TGTGCCAGCAGCCATCGGTCGGGAACAGGGACCCGAGAGACCCAGTACTTC. It yields the protein CASSHRSGTGTRETQYF.

The chain joins TRBV15 to TRBJ1-5, with a possible D match to TRBD1 (5 bases). The germline V gene has CDR1 LNHNV and CDR2 YYDKDF (reference sequence). The germline V and J ends were trimmed by 4 bases and 6 bases, with 10 bases remaining between them. The CDR3 spans 13 residues. Here the CDR3 DNA reads TGTGCCACCAGCAAAGATCAGGGTCAGCCCCAGCATTTT. The encoded protein is CATSKDQGQPQHF.

The chain couples TRBV7-2 to TRBJ2-5; unclear D gene. Trimming stripped 10 bases from V and 0 bases from J, with 12 bases between. Germline V lookup: CDR1 SGHTA, CDR2 FQGNSA. The CDR3 covers 13 residues. CDR3: CATRDSNQETQYF. CDR3 coding DNA: TGTGCCACCCGAGACTCAAACCAAGAGACCCAGTACTTC.

The CDR3 protein is CASSRGKGSGANVLTF. The DNA for the CDR3 is TGTGCCAGTAGCCGAGGGAAGGGCTCTGGGGCCAACGTCCTGACTTTC. The rearrangement links TRBV19 to TRBJ2-6, with a tentative D call TRBD2 (5 bases). CDR3 length: 16 amino acids. CDR1 is LNHDA, CDR2 SQIVND, per germline (reference sequence). V was pared by 6 bases and J by 0 bases, with 12 bases between.